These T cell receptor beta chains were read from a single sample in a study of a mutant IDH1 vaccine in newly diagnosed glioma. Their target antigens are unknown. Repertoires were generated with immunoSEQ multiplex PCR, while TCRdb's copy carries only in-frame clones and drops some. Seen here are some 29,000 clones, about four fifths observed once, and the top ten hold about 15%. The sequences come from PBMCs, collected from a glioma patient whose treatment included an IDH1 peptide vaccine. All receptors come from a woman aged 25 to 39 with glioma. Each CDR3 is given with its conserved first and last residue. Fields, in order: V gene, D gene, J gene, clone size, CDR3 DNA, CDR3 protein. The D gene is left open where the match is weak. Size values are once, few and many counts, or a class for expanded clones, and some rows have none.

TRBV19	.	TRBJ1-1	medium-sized	TGTGCCAGTAGTTCAGGGACCCAGGGGACTGAAGCTTTCTTT	CASSSGTQGTEAFF
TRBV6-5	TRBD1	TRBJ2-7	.	TGTGCCAGCAGTTACGGACAGGCAAGCTCCTACGAGCAGTACTTC	CASSYGQASSYEQYF
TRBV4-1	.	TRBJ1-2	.	TGCGCCAGCCGACCCCAGGGCCGTCCCTATGGCTACACCTTC	CASRPQGRPYGYTF
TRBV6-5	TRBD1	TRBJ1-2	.	TGTGCCAGCAGTTACCAAGGGAGGGGGCAGGATGGCTACACCTTC	CASSYQGRGQDGYTF
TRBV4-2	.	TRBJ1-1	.	TGTGCCAGCAGCCAAGTGGTAGCAGAGAACACTGAAGCTTTCTTT	CASSQVVAENTEAFF
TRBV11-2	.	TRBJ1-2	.	TGTGCCAGCAGCGGATCCCAATCGGGTCGTGGCTACACCTTC	CASSGSQSGRGYTF
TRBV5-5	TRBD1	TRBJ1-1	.	TGTGCCAGCAGCTTGTGGGACAGCAACACTGAAGCTTTCTTT	CASSLWDSNTEAFF
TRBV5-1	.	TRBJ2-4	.	TGCGCCAGCAGCGGCCCGGAAAACATTCAGTACTTC	CASSGPENIQYF
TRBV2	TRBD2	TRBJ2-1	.	TGTGCCAGCAGTGAAGCGGGGACTAAGGGCGAGGAGCAGTTCTTC	CASSEAGTKGEEQFF
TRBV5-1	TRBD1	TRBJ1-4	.	TGCGCCAGCAGCTTGGTATGGCAGGGGGCGGATGAAAAACTGTTTTTT	CASSLVWQGADEKLFF
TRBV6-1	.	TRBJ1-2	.	TGTGCCAGCAGTGAGCGGGGCTATGGCTACACCTTC	CASSERGYGYTF
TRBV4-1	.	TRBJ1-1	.	TGCGCCAGCAGCCAGGGGGGGGTGAACACTGAAGCTTTCTTT	CASSQGGVNTEAFF
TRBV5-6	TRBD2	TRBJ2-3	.	TGTGCCAGCAGCTCCCCCCCAAGCGGGGGGGCCGGTACGCAGTATTTT	CASSSPPSGGAGTQYF
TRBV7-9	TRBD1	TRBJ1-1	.	TGTGCCAGCAGCTTCATGGACAGGGAGAGAGCTTTCTTT	CASSFMDRERAFF
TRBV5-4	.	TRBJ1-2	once	TGTGCCAGCAGCGGGCCCCAGGGCTATAACTATGGCTACACCTTC	CASSGPQGYNYGYTF
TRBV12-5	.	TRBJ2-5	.	TGTGCTAGTGGCCATGACTCCCCCCAAGAGACCCAGTACTTC	CASGHDSPQETQYF
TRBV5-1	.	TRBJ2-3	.	TGCGCCAGCAGCTTGGGGGGAAGGCAGTATTTT	CASSLGGRQYF
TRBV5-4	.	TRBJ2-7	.	TGTGCCAGCAGCTTGGGATGGGACTCTTCCTACGAGCAGTACTTC	CASSLGWDSSYEQYF
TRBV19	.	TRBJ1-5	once	TGTGCCAGTAGCATGAACGCTAATCAGCCCCAGCATTTT	CASSMNANQPQHF
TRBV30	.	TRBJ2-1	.	TGTGCCTGGAGGAGGACGGGACGGAATAATGAGCAGTTCTTC	CAWRRTGRNNEQFF
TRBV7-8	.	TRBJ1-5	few	TGTGCCAGCAGCTTAGTGGAGGGCTCGGGCAATCAGCCCCAGCATTTT	CASSLVEGSGNQPQHF
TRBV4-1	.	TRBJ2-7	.	TGCGCCAGCAGCCAAGGATTTTGGCAACAGGGAGTCTACGAGCAGTACTTC	CASSQGFWQQGVYEQYF
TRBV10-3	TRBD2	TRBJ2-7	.	TGTGCCGCCAGCGGGGTTAGCTCCTACGAGCAGTACTTC	CAASGVSSYEQYF
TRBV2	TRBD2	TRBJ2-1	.	TGTGCCAGCAGCGAGGGACTAGCGGGGGTAAACAATGAGCAGTTCTTC	CASSEGLAGVNNEQFF
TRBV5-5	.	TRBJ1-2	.	TGTGCCAGCAGTACCCAGGGGAACTATGGCTACACCTTC	CASSTQGNYGYTF
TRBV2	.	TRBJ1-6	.	TGTGCCAGCAGGGGGGGAAAGAATTCACCCCTCCACTTT	CASRGGKNSPLHF
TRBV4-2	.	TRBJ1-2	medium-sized	TGTGCCAGCAGCCAAGAAGGACATCTGCTTAACTATGGCTACACCTTC	CASSQEGHLLNYGYTF
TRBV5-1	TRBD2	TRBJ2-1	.	TGCGCCAGCAGCCCTATAGCGGGTAGCTCCTACAATGAGCAGTTCTTC	CASSPIAGSSYNEQFF
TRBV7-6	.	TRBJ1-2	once	TGTGCCAGCAGCAAGGATGCGATTGGACCTAACTATGGCTACACCTTC	CASSKDAIGPNYGYTF
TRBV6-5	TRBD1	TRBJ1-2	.	TGTGCCAGCAGCCAGGGGGCTGGGATCTATGGCTACACCTTC	CASSQGAGIYGYTF
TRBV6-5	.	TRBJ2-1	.	TGTGCCACCCACCGGGCAGATGAGCAGTTCTTC	CATHRADEQFF
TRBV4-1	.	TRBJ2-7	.	TGCGCCAGCAGCTCCAAGTCAGGGTCCCACGAGCAGTACTTC	CASSSKSGSHEQYF
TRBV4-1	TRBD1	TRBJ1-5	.	TGCGCCAGCAGCCAAGGACAGGGTTTCTATAGCAATCAGCCCCAGCATTTT	CASSQGQGFYSNQPQHF
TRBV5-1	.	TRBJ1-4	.	TGCGCCAGCAGCTTGGAACAGGGAATCGAAAAACTGTTTTTT	CASSLEQGIEKLFF
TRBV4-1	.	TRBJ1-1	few	TGCGCCAGCAGCCAAGTCGGTGACACTGAAGCTTTCTTT	CASSQVGDTEAFF
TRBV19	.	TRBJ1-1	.	TGTGCCAGTAGTATTATTCTGAACACTGAAGCTTTCTTT	CASSIILNTEAFF
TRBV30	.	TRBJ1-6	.	TGTGCCTGGAGTTTGATCAAGCGTAGTTCACCCCTCCACTTT	CAWSLIKRSSPLHF
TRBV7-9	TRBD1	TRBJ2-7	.	TGTGCCAGCAGCTTAGAGGGACAGGGAGGAGCCTACGAGCAGTACTTC	CASSLEGQGGAYEQYF
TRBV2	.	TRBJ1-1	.	TGTGCCAGCAGTTTGGACAGAAAAGCTTTCTTT	CASSLDRKAFF
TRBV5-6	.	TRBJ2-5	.	TGTGCCAGCAGCGCCTACTGGGCCAACGAAGGGACCCAGTACTTC	CASSAYWANEGTQYF
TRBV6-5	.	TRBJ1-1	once	TGTGCCAGCAGGCTACAGGGATATACTGAAGCTTTCTTT	CASRLQGYTEAFF
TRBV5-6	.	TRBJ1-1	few	TGTGCCAGCAGCTTCGGGGGGGGCACTGAAGCTTTCTTT	CASSFGGGTEAFF
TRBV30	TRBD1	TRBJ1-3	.	TGTGCCTGGAGTCCGGGACAGGGAAGTGTAAACACCATATATTTT	CAWSPGQGSVNTIYF
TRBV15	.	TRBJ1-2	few	TGTGCCACCAGCAGAGATGGGACGGACTATGGCTACACCTTC	CATSRDGTDYGYTF
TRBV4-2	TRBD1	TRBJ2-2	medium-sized	TGTGCCAGCAGGATTCCGGGACAGGGGGCTTCCGGGGAGCTGTTTTTT	CASRIPGQGASGELFF
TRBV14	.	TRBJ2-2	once	TGTGCCAGCAGCCAACAGGGCAGGATCGGGGAGCTGTTTTTT	CASSQQGRIGELFF